A single sample gave rise to the 30 T cell receptor beta chains below, sequenced in a study of T cell responses to AZD1222 COVID-19 vaccine. Clones were read by immunoSEQ multiplex PCR, and TCRdb kept only the in-frame ones, dropping some. The sample yields fewer than 120,000 clones, around 89% seen once. This specimen consisted of peripheral blood, obtained on day 0 of AZD1222 vaccination. The receptors here all came from an adult in good health.

The genes are TRBV13 and TRBJ1-3, with D uncertain. CDR3 length: 17 amino acids. V lost 2 bases, J lost 0 bases, and 14 bases lay in between. Germline V gene data show CDR1 as PRHDT and CDR2 as FYEKMQ (reference sequence). The CDR3 bases are TGTGCCAGCAGCTTAATTCCCGGCAGCCCCTCTGGAAACACCATATATTTT. Residues: CASSLIPGSPSGNTIYF.

The rearrangement uses TRBV3-1 (or the pseudogene TRBV3-2) and TRBJ1-1; 7 nucleotides align to TRBD1. The germline CDR1 and CDR2 sequences are LGHDT and YNNKEL (reference sequence). The CDR3 runs to 15 residues. Losses at the gene ends were 2 bases for V and 2 bases for J; bases not matched to a gene: 5. The CDR3: CASSQPGQRNTEAFF. Here the CDR3 DNA reads TGTGCCAGCAGCCAACCGGGACAGAGAAACACTGAAGCTTTCTTT.

The chain uses TRBV19 and TRBJ1-1, with D tentatively TRBD1 (5 bases). The germline V gene has CDR1 LNHDA and CDR2 SQIVND (reference sequence). The V gene lost 1 base and the J gene lost 5 bases, with 11 bases spanning the gap. The CDR3 is 14 residues long. In DNA form, the CDR3 reads TGTGCCAGTAGTATAGTCCGGGGGTGGACTGAAGCTTTCTTT. Translation gives CASSIVRGWTEAFF.

This chain connects TRBV6-4 to TRBJ1-1; D gene ambiguous. V was cut by 10 bases and J by 5 bases, with 11 bases left in between. The CDR3 totals 11 residues. Germline V gene data show CDR1 as MRHNA and CDR2 as SNTAGT. The CDR3, as DNA: TGTGCCACCAGACTCGGTACTGAAGCTTTCTTT. Translation gives CATRLGTEAFF.

V usage is TRBV3-1 (or the pseudogene TRBV3-2) and J usage is TRBJ1-3, with TRBD1 matching 10 bases. The CDR3 contains 15 residues. Trimming took 5 bases from V and 6 from J; bases not matched to a gene: 7. Per germline, CDR1 LGHDT and CDR2 YNNKEL (reference sequence). The CDR3 DNA reads as TGTGCCAGCAGCTCACGGGACAGGGGTGCAAACACCATATATTTT. It codes for CASSSRDRGANTIYF.

This chain links TRBV7-9 with TRBJ1-1; 8 nucleotides line up with TRBD1. This CDR3 spans 14 amino acids. CDR1 SEHNR and CDR2 FQNEAQ come from the germline V gene (reference sequence). V lost 6 bases and J lost 1; bases outside the gene matches: 4. DNA for the CDR3: TGTGCCAGCAGATCAGGACAGGGGAACACTGAAGCTTTCTTT. This encodes CASRSGQGNTEAFF.

CDR3 loop: CASSSSGRPDEQFF. The DNA for the CDR3 is TGTGCCAGCTCAAGTAGCGGGAGACCGGATGAGCAGTTCTTC. The gene calls are TRBV18 and TRBJ2-1; TRBD2 matches 9 bases. Germline CDR1 is KGHSH and CDR2 is LQKENI. The CDR3 sequence is 14 residues long. V gave up 5 bases and J gave up 8 bases; unmatched junction bases: 7.

This clone was observed a single time. This CDR3 is also generated by other DNA sequences in the sample. The chain uses TRBV7-9 and TRBJ1-5; a weak D match, TRBD1 (5 bases). The CDR3 totals 14 residues. V was shortened by 5 bases and J by 0 bases, with 8 bases between the two germline ends. Germline CDR1 reads SEHNR; CDR2 reads FQNEAQ (reference sequence). CDR3 protein: CASSLTDSNQPQHF. Here the CDR3 DNA reads TGTGCCAGCAGCCTGACAGATAGCAATCAGCCCCAGCATTTT.

The chain carries TRBV19 and TRBJ1-2; no firm D call. V was shortened by 6 bases and J by 4 bases, with 12 bases between the two germline ends. Germline CDR1 LNHDA, CDR2 SQIVND (reference sequence). The CDR3 is made up of 13 amino acids. CDR3 DNA: TGTGCCAGTAGCAAACAAGAGGCCTATGGCTACACCTTC. Translated: CASSKQEAYGYTF. The full variable domain, completed using reference TRBV19 and TRBJ1-2, is DGGITQSPKYLFRKEGQNVTLSCEQNLNHDAMYWYRQDPGQGLRLIYYSQIVNDFQKGDIAEGYSVSREKKESFPLTVTSAQKNPTAFYLCASSKQEAYGYTFGSGTRLTVV.

The rearrangement uses TRBV3-1 (or the pseudogene TRBV3-2) and TRBJ2-2, with no clear D. Germline V gene lookup returns CDR1 LGHDT and CDR2 YNNKEL (reference sequence). V lost 1 base to trimming and J lost 8 bases, with 5 bases between them. This CDR3 has 12 residues. CDR3: CASSQGWGELFF. The CDR3 nucleotides are TGTGCCAGCAGCCAAGGATGGGGGGAGCTGTTTTTT.

V is TRBV2 and J is TRBJ2-3, with 10 bases that match TRBD2. Trimming removed 7 bases from V and 1 base from J; junction bases left unmatched: 5. CDR1 is SNHLY, CDR2 FYNNEI, per germline. There are 15 residues in the CDR3. The CDR3 nucleotides are TGTGCCAGCAAGGCTACTAGCGGGGGCACAGATACGCAGTATTTT. It translates to CASKATSGGTDTQYF.

The chain uses TRBV5-5 and TRBJ1-1, with a weak D call TRBD1 (5 bases). This CDR3 has 13 residues. Per germline, CDR1 SGHKS and CDR2 YYEKEE (reference sequence). Trimming took off 4 bases at V and 3 bases at J, with 10 bases between the two ends. The CDR3 DNA is TGTGCCAGCAGCCAACCGGGACACACTGAAGCTTTCTTT. Translation gives CASSQPGHTEAFF.

The rearrangement uses TRBV23-1 and TRBJ1-2; 7 bases are a match to TRBD1. TRBV23-1 is an ORF; its function is uncertain. J gave up 2 bases and V 5 bases, and 14 bases lay outside the gene matches. The CDR3 is 17 amino acids. CDR3 in amino acids: CASSARQTRRGNYGYTF. The CDR3 region has the DNA TGCGCCAGCAGTGCTCGACAGACACGCAGGGGGAACTATGGCTACACCTTC.

The V and J genes are TRBV7-2 and TRBJ1-2; D is possibly TRBD1 (5 bases). CDR1 SGHTA and CDR2 FQGNSA come from the germline V gene. The CDR3 covers 15 residues. The V end was cut by 5 bases, the J end by 5 bases, with 18 bases between. In DNA, the CDR3 is TGTGCCAGCAGCCCGAACTCCCAGGGCCCTTATGGCTACACCTTC. Translated: CASSPNSQGPYGYTF.

This rearrangement joins TRBV6-6 to TRBJ2-2; D is uncertain. In germline, CDR1 is MNHNY, CDR2 SVGAGI (reference sequence). The CDR3 sequence is 13 residues long. Trimming took off 2 bases at V and 3 bases at J, with 4 bases between the two ends. The CDR3 sequence is CASSYGDTGELFF. The CDR3 DNA follows: TGTGCCAGCAGTTACGGCGACACCGGGGAGCTGTTTTTT.

In its sample, this clone was seen once. Here the CDR3 reads CASSPRDSEKLFF. The CDR3 DNA reads as TGTGCCAGCAGTCCACGGGACTCCGAAAAACTGTTTTTT. The chain employs TRBV6-5 and TRBJ1-4, with D perhaps TRBD1 (5 bases). The CDR3 loop spans 13 amino acids. The germline CDR1 and CDR2 sequences are MNHEY and SVGAGI. The ends were cut back, 5 bases at V and 8 bases at J, with 12 bases in the middle.

The chain uses TRBV7-2 and TRBJ2-1, with a weak D call TRBD2 (6 bases). Germline V CDR1 and CDR2: SGHTA, FQGNSA. The CDR3 consists of 15 residues. Trimming took 3 bases from V and 2 from J, leaving 11 bases between them. The CDR3, as DNA: TGTGCCAGCAGCTTGCCCGGGAGAACCTACAATGAGCAGTTCTTC. Residues: CASSLPGRTYNEQFF.

This chain uses TRBV18 with TRBJ1-2, with D possibly TRBD1 on 6 matching bases. Trimming pared 3 bases from V and 5 bases from J, leaving 16 bases between. Germline V CDR1 and CDR2: KGHSH, LQKENI. There are 15 residues in the CDR3. The CDR3 DNA sequence: TGTGCCAGCTCACCTACGCCGACAGGAGATTATGGCTACACCTTC. As protein: CASSPTPTGDYGYTF.

The chain carries TRBV7-8 and TRBJ2-7; D perhaps matches TRBD2 (5 bases). CDR1 SGHVS and CDR2 FQNEAQ come from the germline V gene. This CDR3 spans 13 amino acids. V lost 1 base to trimming and J lost 2 bases, with 6 bases between them. The CDR3 nucleotides read TGTGCCAGCAGCTTAGGGCGGGCCTACGAGCAGTACTTC. Its translation is CASSLGRAYEQYF.

The chain employs TRBV11-3 and TRBJ1-3, with 9 nucleotides matching TRBD1. The CDR3 contains 15 residues. The junction had 7 bases not matched to a gene; V was cut back by 5 bases and J by 5 bases. CDR1 SGHNT and CDR2 YENEEA come from the germline V gene. The CDR3 nucleotides are TGTGCCAGCAGCATGACCGGGACAGGGAGAAACACCATATATTTT. Protein sequence: CASSMTGTGRNTIYF. Filled out from reference TRBV11-3 and TRBJ1-3, the complete variable domain reads EAGVVQSPRYKIIEKKQPVAFWCNPISGHNTLYWYLQNLGQGPELLIRYENEEAVDDSQLPKDRFSAERLKGVDSTLKIQPAELGDSAVYLCASSMTGTGRNTIYFGEGSWLTVV.

This chain joins TRBV4-2 and TRBJ2-1; TRBD2 agrees at 10 bases. The germline CDR1 and CDR2 sequences are LGHNA and YNFKEQ. CDR3 size: 15 residues. V trimming: 3 bases; J trimming: 9 bases; junction bases outside the gene matches: 8. CDR3 amino acids: CASSHSEAGGLEQFF. The CDR3 nucleotides are TGTGCCAGCAGCCACTCAGAAGCGGGAGGGCTTGAGCAGTTCTTC.

The chain uses TRBV6-5 and TRBJ1-1; D is unclear. Looked up from germline, CDR1 is MNHEY and CDR2 is SVGAGI. The V end lost 2 bases, the J end lost 2 bases, and 9 bases lay between the germline ends. The CDR3 is 14 amino acids. Here the CDR3 reads CASSYKVTNTEAFF. Written as DNA, the CDR3 is TGTGCCAGCAGTTACAAGGTGACCAACACTGAAGCTTTCTTT.

This chain links TRBV7-6 with TRBJ1-3; possible D gene TRBD1, 5 bases. CDR3 size: 17 residues. Germline assignment: CDR1 SGHVS and CDR2 FNYEAQ. V shed 1 base and J shed 5 bases, with 18 bases lying between them. The CDR3 sequence: CASSLEGPSQTRNTIYF. The CDR3 DNA reads TGTGCCAGCAGCTTAGAGGGACCGTCACAAACCAGAAACACCATATATTTT.

This chain uses TRBV23-1 with TRBJ2-7; 11 bases fit TRBD2. TRBV23-1 is an ORF; its function is uncertain. The ends lost 4 bases at V and 1 base at J; junction bases unmatched: 18. This CDR3 is 20 amino acids long. CDR3 loop: CASSRGRADKLAGASYEQYF. The DNA for the CDR3 is TGCGCCAGCAGTCGAGGGAGGGCAGACAAACTAGCGGGGGCTTCCTACGAGCAGTACTTC.

The CDR3 region is CASSPQAPPGNTIYF. The CDR3 nucleotides are TGCGCCAGCAGCCCACAGGCTCCCCCTGGAAACACCATATATTTT. The rearrangement links TRBV5-1 to TRBJ1-3; possible D gene TRBD1, 5 bases. In germline, CDR1 is SGHRS, CDR2 YFSETQ. The CDR3 has 15 residues. V was cut by 4 bases and J by 2 bases, with 13 bases left in between.

This clone was seen a few times. In DNA form, the CDR3 reads TGTGCCACCAGTGGTCTCGACAGGGGGTTAAACTATGGCTACACCTTC. It translates to CATSGLDRGLNYGYTF. This chain joins TRBV24-1 and TRBJ1-2; 9 bases map to TRBD1. The ends lost 5 bases at V and 2 bases at J; junction bases unmatched: 8. Germline V lookup: CDR1 KGHDR, CDR2 SFDVKD. The CDR3 runs to 16 residues.

The chain is built from TRBV15 and TRBJ2-6, with 9 bases that match TRBD1. CDR1 is LNHNV, CDR2 YYDKDF, per germline (reference sequence). Germline trimming cut 5 bases from V and 2 bases from J; bases unmatched to any gene: 1. This CDR3 has 15 amino acids. The CDR3 sequence is CATSGTGTGANVLTF. In nucleotides, the CDR3 is TGTGCCACCAGCGGGACAGGGACTGGGGCCAACGTCCTGACTTTC.

The rearrangement joins TRBV18 to TRBJ1-4; D unclear. V lost 1 base, J lost 3 bases, and 9 bases lay in between. Germline lookup yields CDR1 KGHSH and CDR2 LQKENI. The CDR3 is made up of 15 amino acids. The CDR3 here is CASSPRSGANEKLFF. The CDR3 nucleotides are TGTGCCAGCTCACCACGGAGCGGTGCTAATGAAAAACTGTTTTTT.

This chain links TRBV9 with TRBJ2-3; 10 bases fit TRBD2. Germline CDR1 is SGDLS and CDR2 is YYNGEE. After removal of 4 bases from V and 3 bases from J, the junction contained 8 bases not matched to a gene. This CDR3 has 16 residues. The CDR3 DNA follows: TGTGCCAGCAGCTTACGACTAGCGGGTAGTACAGATACGCAGTATTTT. Amino acids: CASSLRLAGSTDTQYF.

V usage is TRBV14 and J usage is TRBJ1-5; 7 bases line up with TRBD1. Germline CDR1 is SGHDN and CDR2 is FVKESK. The CDR3 runs to 15 residues. After removal of 4 bases from V and 2 bases from J, the junction contained 5 bases not matched to a gene. CDR3 bases: TGTGCCAGCAGCCGCTCAGGGGGAGGCAATCAGCCCCAGCATTTT. It specifies CASSRSGGGNQPQHF.